This T cell receptor (beta chain) was sequenced during a study of a mutant IDH1 vaccine in newly diagnosed glioma. This table comes from immunoSEQ multiplex PCR, and its TCRdb copy is limited to in-frame clones, with some not included. Here the sample spans under 95,000 clones, more than 85% being singletons. Concerning this clone: The antigen remains unidentified.

In germline, CDR1 is WNHNN, CDR2 SYGVQD (reference sequence). The V gene end was trimmed by 3 bases and the J gene end by 3 bases; junction bases not matched to a gene: 5. This CDR3 has 14 amino acids. Time point in this sample: week 5, during vaccination. Vaccination used 300 ug of mutant IDH1 20-mer peptide per dose, with topical imiquimod. The chain has TRBV10-1 and TRBJ2-7, with 7 bases that match TRBD2. The sample consisted of PBMCs, taken from a glioma patient whose treatment included an IDH1 peptide vaccine. The receptor was isolated from a woman between 45 and 60 years old with glioma. CDR3 sequence reads: CASSESGTYYEQYF. The DNA of the CDR3 is TGCGCCAGCAGTGAAAGCGGGACGTACTACGAGCAGTACTTC.